These 28 T cell receptor beta chains were sequenced from one sample in a study of graft-versus-host responses after intestinal transplantation. The antigens these receptors bind are not known. The table came from immunoSEQ multiplex PCR; TCRdb's copy has only in-frame clones and leaves some out. This table holds 80,000 to 100,000 clones, approximately 90% found once. The sample in question was unstimulated CD8+ T cells sorted from spleen or lymph node cells, obtained before transplant. These receptors were taken from a human donor who was the organ donor for an intestinal transplant.

This clone was seen a handful of times. The V call is TRBV6-6, the J call TRBJ2-7, with D maybe TRBD1 (5 bases). V lost 7 bases and J lost 7, with 11 bases in between. Germline assignment: CDR1 MNHNY and CDR2 SVGAGI (reference sequence). CDR3 length: 11 residues. CDR3 sequence reads: CASMAPGEQYF. CDR3 sequence (DNA): TGTGCCAGCATGGCGCCAGGGGAGCAGTACTTC.

The rearrangement uses TRBV2 and TRBJ1-2; possible D gene TRBD1, 6 bases. The CDR3 covers 15 residues. Trimming removed 8 bases from V and 2 bases from J, with 18 bases in between. Looked up from germline, CDR1 is SNHLY and CDR2 is FYNNEI. CDR3 in amino acids: CASWSGGRPNYGYTF. CDR3 sequence (DNA): TGTGCCAGCTGGAGCGGGGGGCGCCCCAACTATGGCTACACCTTC. Combining the CDR3 with reference TRBV2 and TRBJ1-2 gives the whole variable domain EPEVTQTPSHQVTQMGQEVILRCVPISNHLYFYWYRQILGQKVEFLVSFYNNEISEKSEIFDDQFSVERPDGSNFTLKIRSTKLEDSAMYFCASWSGGRPNYGYTFGSGTRLTVV.

The gene calls are TRBV2 and TRBJ2-3; 12 bases fit TRBD2. Germline V gene lookup returns CDR1 SNHLY and CDR2 FYNNEI. The V gene end was trimmed by 4 bases and the J gene end by 2 bases; junction bases not matched to a gene: 7. The CDR3 spans 17 residues. The CDR3 DNA follows: TGTGCCAGCAGTGGTGCTAGCGGGGGGGGGATCACAGATACGCAGTATTTT. It codes for CASSGASGGGITDTQYF.

The gene calls are TRBV9 and TRBJ2-1; 10 positions match TRBD2. CDR1 is SGDLS and CDR2 is YYNGEE in the germline V gene. This CDR3 is 18 amino acids long. V gave up 2 bases and J gave up 7 bases; unmatched junction bases: 15. The CDR3 nucleotides read TGTGCCAGCAGCGTCCAAGCTCGGGTAGCGGGGGGCGGGAATGAGCAGTTCTTC. It codes for CASSVQARVAGGGNEQFF.

The chain employs TRBV2 and TRBJ1-1; D is unclear. Per the germline V gene, CDR1 is SNHLY and CDR2 is FYNNEI. The V gene lost 7 bases and the J gene lost 0 bases, with 9 bases spanning the gap. The CDR3 extends over 13 amino acids. The CDR3 bases are TGTGCCAGCATACACCCTGTGAACACTGAAGCTTTCTTT. Translation: CASIHPVNTEAFF. Together with reference TRBV2 and TRBJ1-1, the CDR3 gives the full variable domain: EPEVTQTPSHQVTQMGQEVILRCVPISNHLYFYWYRQILGQKVEFLVSFYNNEISEKSEIFDDQFSVERPDGSNFTLKIRSTKLEDSAMYFCASIHPVNTEAFFGQGTRLTVV.

This chain uses TRBV28 with TRBJ2-7; D is possibly TRBD1 (5 bases). The CDR3 contains 17 residues. CDR1 and CDR2 from the germline V gene are MDHEN and SYDVKM. V lost 3 bases and J lost 1, with 19 bases in between. The DNA of the CDR3 is TGTGCCAGCAGTTTCCTCAGAACAGGTCTAGGTTCCTACGAGCAGTACTTC. It codes for CASSFLRTGLGSYEQYF.

The V gene is TRBV28, the J gene TRBJ2-2; D uncertain. V shed 7 bases and J shed 0 bases, with 6 bases lying between them. This CDR3 has 13 residues. In germline, CDR1 is MDHEN, CDR2 SYDVKM. The CDR3 loop reads CASKFANTGELFF. CDR3 sequence (DNA): TGTGCCAGCAAATTCGCGAACACCGGGGAGCTGTTTTTT.

V usage is TRBV27 and J usage is TRBJ2-7; D is possibly TRBD2 (6 bases). Trimming removed 3 bases from V and 0 bases from J, with 15 bases in between. CDR1 and CDR2 (germline): MNHEY, SMNVEV (reference sequence). The CDR3 sequence is 16 residues long. CDR3 amino acids: CASSFSWGEISYEQYF. Written as DNA, the CDR3 is TGTGCCAGCAGTTTCTCGTGGGGGGAAATCTCCTACGAGCAGTACTTC.

The rearrangement links TRBV16 to TRBJ1-4; 10 positions agree with TRBD1. The CDR3 has 16 residues. Germline V gene lookup returns CDR1 KGHSY and CDR2 FQNENV. With 0 bases clipped from V and 8 bases from J, the junction kept 6 bases outside the gene matches. In DNA form, the CDR3 reads TGTGCCAGCAGCCAATCGTTGGGGACAGGGGAAGAAAAACTGTTTTTT. This encodes CASSQSLGTGEEKLFF.

V and J are TRBV30 and TRBJ2-1, with a possible D match to TRBD1 (6 bases). Germline V gene lookup returns CDR1 GTSNPN and CDR2 SVGIG (reference sequence). The V and J ends lost 1 base and 5 bases respectively, with 12 bases between them. The CDR3 length is 14 residues. CDR3 sequence reads: CAWSGLRGNNEQFF. The CDR3 region has the DNA TGTGCCTGGAGTGGACTCAGGGGTAACAATGAGCAGTTCTTC.

The J gene is TRBJ2-1, the V gene TRBV5-1; 9 nucleotides agree with TRBD2. CDR1 is SGHRS, CDR2 YFSETQ, per germline. J gave up 3 bases and V 6 bases, and 10 bases lay outside the gene matches. The CDR3 covers 16 residues. The chain's CDR3 is CASTLPGLAHYNEQFF. The CDR3 DNA reads as TGCGCCAGCACCTTACCGGGACTAGCCCACTACAATGAGCAGTTCTTC.

This chain joins TRBV6-6 and TRBJ2-5; maybe TRBD2 (6 bases). CDR3 length: 15 residues. The germline CDR1 and CDR2 sequences are MNHNY and SVGAGI (reference sequence). V shed 10 bases and J shed 5 bases, with 23 bases lying between them. CDR3 sequence: CATGLLVGRLETQYF. The CDR3 DNA sequence: TGTGCCACGGGACTCCTAGTTGGGCGGCTCGAGACCCAGTACTTC.

This chain joins TRBV27 and TRBJ1-1; D remains ambiguous. The V end lost 4 bases, the J end lost 5 bases, and 5 bases lay between the germline ends. From germline, CDR1 is MNHEY and CDR2 SMNVEV (reference sequence). The CDR3 totals 11 residues. CDR3 nucleotide sequence: TGTGCCAGCAGTTCGTCTACTGAAGCTTTCTTT. It codes for CASSSSTEAFF.

The chain joins TRBV19 to TRBJ1-5, with a weak D call TRBD1 (6 bases). The CDR3 is 16 residues long. Germline lookup yields CDR1 LNHDA and CDR2 SQIVND (reference sequence). V lost 4 bases, J lost 6 bases, and 19 bases lay in between. The CDR3 region is CASSSYREAWGQPQHF. The CDR3 bases are TGTGCCAGTAGTAGTTACAGGGAAGCTTGGGGTCAGCCCCAGCATTTT.

The chain is built from TRBV28 and TRBJ2-1, with 8 bases fitting TRBD2. This CDR3 is built from 17 residues. Trimming cost V 2 bases and J 5 bases; bases outside gene matches: 11. Germline CDR1 is MDHEN and CDR2 is SYDVKM. CDR3 in DNA: TGTGCCAGCAGTTTAGGGGTACTAGCGGAAGCGAACAATGAGCAGTTCTTC. Translation gives CASSLGVLAEANNEQFF.

The rearrangement uses TRBV27 and TRBJ2-1, with 12 nucleotides matching TRBD2. V gave up 1 base and J gave up 8 bases; unmatched junction bases: 9. The CDR3 covers 17 residues. In germline, CDR1 is MNHEY, CDR2 SMNVEV (reference sequence). The CDR3 loop reads CASSLYLAGGPYDEQFF. Here the CDR3 DNA reads TGTGCCAGCAGTTTATATCTAGCGGGAGGGCCTTATGATGAGCAGTTCTTC.

V usage is TRBV19 and J usage is TRBJ2-1, with D uncertain. V lost 3 bases and J lost 0, with 15 bases in between. The germline V gene has CDR1 LNHDA and CDR2 SQIVND (reference sequence). The CDR3 is 17 amino acids. This CDR3 reads CASSISRLKSSYNEQFF. The CDR3 region has the DNA TGTGCCAGTAGTATTTCCCGGTTGAAGAGCTCCTACAATGAGCAGTTCTTC.

The chain links TRBV5-1 to TRBJ2-1; TRBD1 might be the D (6 bases). Germline V gives CDR1 SGHRS, CDR2 YFSETQ. V dropped 4 bases and J dropped 2 bases, with 13 bases sitting between them. CDR3 length: 15 residues. CDR3 sequence: CASSPPEGAYNEQFF. In DNA, the CDR3 is TGCGCCAGCAGCCCCCCAGAGGGGGCCTACAATGAGCAGTTCTTC.

This clone was recorded once. V usage is TRBV13 and J usage is TRBJ1-2; the match to TRBD1 covers 7 bases. The J segment lost 8 bases and the V segment lost 3 bases, leaving 3 bases of the junction unmatched. Germline values: CDR1 PRHDT, CDR2 FYEKMQ (reference sequence). This CDR3 is built from 12 residues. CDR3: CASSLGTEGYTF. CDR3 in DNA: TGTGCCAGCAGCTTGGGGACAGAAGGCTACACCTTC.

This clone is a singleton in its sample. The CDR3 DNA is TGTGCCAGCAGTTACAAAGCCCGGGCCTACAATGAGCAGTTCTTC. Translation gives CASSYKARAYNEQFF. The rearrangement uses TRBV6-5 and TRBJ2-1; D is ambiguous. There are 15 residues in the CDR3. CDR1 is MNHEY and CDR2 is SVGAGI in the germline V gene. V was shortened by 2 bases and J by 2 bases, with 10 bases between the two germline ends.

The J gene is TRBJ2-5, the V gene TRBV19; 7 nucleotides match TRBD1. The assigned J gene may be wrong: the sequence end matches TRBJ2-7 better. Per the germline V gene, CDR1 is LNHDA and CDR2 is SQIVND (reference sequence). The CDR3 length is 14 residues. In nucleotides, the CDR3 is TGTGCCAGTAGTTTGGGGACAGTTACCTACGAGCAGTACTTC. Its translation is CASSLGTVTYEQYF.

This chain links TRBV4-1 with TRBJ2-7; D may be TRBD2 (6 bases). CDR1 is MGHRA, CDR2 YSYEKL, per germline. V lost 1 base to trimming and J lost 2 bases, with 9 bases between them. This CDR3 region has 14 residues. The CDR3 bases are TGCGCCAGCAGCCAAGGATCGGGGGCCTACGAGCAGTACTTC. Translation gives CASSQGSGAYEQYF.

The count of this clone is one. The chain links TRBV29-1 to TRBJ2-2; TRBD2 matches 8 bases. CDR3 length: 14 amino acids. From germline, CDR1 is SQVTM and CDR2 ANQGSEA. Trimming took 6 bases from V and 4 from J; bases not matched to a gene: 7. The DNA of the CDR3 is TGCAGCGTCACGGGACTAGAGGCCACCGGGGAGCTGTTTTTT. It is translated as CSVTGLEATGELFF.

The chain employs TRBV12-5 and TRBJ2-1; possible D gene TRBD1, 6 bases. The CDR3 is 20 amino acids. Trimming removed 2 bases at V and 2 bases at J, with 25 bases between. Germline CDR1 and CDR2: LGHNT and FRNRAP. The CDR3 is CASGLKRSLSGQGTYNEQFF. The CDR3 DNA reads as TGTGCTAGTGGTTTGAAACGAAGCTTGTCAGGGCAGGGGACCTACAATGAGCAGTTCTTC.

The genes are TRBV28 and TRBJ1-2; maybe TRBD1 (6 bases). There are 15 residues in the CDR3. V dropped 5 bases and J dropped 0 bases, with 13 bases sitting between them. Germline V gives CDR1 MDHEN, CDR2 SYDVKM. CDR3 amino acids: CASSLTGFSNYGYTF. CDR3 sequence (DNA): TGTGCCAGCAGTCTAACAGGGTTCTCTAACTATGGCTACACCTTC.

The rearrangement joins TRBV18 to TRBJ1-2; no definite D call. The CDR3 is made up of 15 amino acids. V was shortened by 3 bases and J by 2 bases, with 13 bases between the two germline ends. Germline V lookup: CDR1 KGHSH, CDR2 LQKENI. CDR3 sequence reads: CASSPSGRNNYGYTF. CDR3 sequence (DNA): TGTGCCAGCTCACCGTCAGGTCGAAACAACTATGGCTACACCTTC.

The chain combines TRBV29-1 with TRBJ1-3; D possibly corresponds to TRBD1 (6 bases). V lost 3 bases and J 1 base, leaving 16 bases between the germline ends. CDR1 and CDR2 (germline): SQVTM, ANQGSEA. CDR3 length: 16 residues. The CDR3 protein is CSVEGEGVPSGNTIYF. CDR3 DNA: TGCAGCGTTGAGGGCGAGGGGGTCCCATCTGGAAACACCATATATTTT.

CDR3 nucleotides: TGTGCCAGCAGTGAAGATAAACGGGTAAATCAGCCCCAGCATTTT. Translating gives CASSEDKRVNQPQHF. The J gene is TRBJ1-5, the V gene TRBV28, with D unresolved. V was trimmed by 5 bases and J by 4 bases, leaving 15 bases between them. The germline V gene encodes CDR1 MDHEN and CDR2 SYDVKM. The CDR3 totals 15 residues. Supplemented by reference TRBV28 and TRBJ1-5, the full variable domain reads DVKVTQSSRYLVKRTGEKVFLECVQDMDHENMFWYRQDPGLGLRLIYFSYDVKMKEKGDIPEGYSVSREKKERFSLILESASTNQTSMYLCASSEDKRVNQPQHFGDGTRLSIL.